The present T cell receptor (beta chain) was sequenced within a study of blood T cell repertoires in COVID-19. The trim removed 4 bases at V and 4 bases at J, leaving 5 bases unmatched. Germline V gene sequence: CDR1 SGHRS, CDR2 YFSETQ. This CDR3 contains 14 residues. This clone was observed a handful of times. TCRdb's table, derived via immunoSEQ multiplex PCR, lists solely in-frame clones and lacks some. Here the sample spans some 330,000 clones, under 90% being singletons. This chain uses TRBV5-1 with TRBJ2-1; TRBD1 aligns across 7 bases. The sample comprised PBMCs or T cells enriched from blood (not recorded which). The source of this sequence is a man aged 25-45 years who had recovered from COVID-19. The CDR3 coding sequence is TGCGCCAGCAGCCCCCGACAGGGATACAATGAGCAGTTCTTC. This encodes CASSPRQGYNEQFF.